This passage covers 3 T cell receptor beta chains from one sample sequenced in a study of blood T cell repertoires in COVID-19. TCRdb's copy holds only in-frame clones and misses some; the assay was immunoSEQ multiplex PCR. The repertoire holds approximately 150,000 clones, approximately 86% seen once, with roughly 4% in the top ten. Source material: PBMCs or T cells enriched from blood (not recorded which). These receptors originate from a woman in her thirties or forties who had been exposed to COVID-19.

Only one count was recorded for this clone. For the CDR3, the DNA is TGTGCCAGTAGTATATTAGAGTATAGCAATCAGCCCCAGCATTTT. Protein: CASSILEYSNQPQHF. The rearrangement links TRBV19 to TRBJ1-5; D not resolved. V lost 2 bases and J 0 bases, leaving 8 bases between the germline ends. This CDR3 is 15 amino acids long. Germline V gives CDR1 LNHDA, CDR2 SQIVND (reference sequence).

The rearrangement joins TRBV11-2 to TRBJ1-1; 7 positions match TRBD1. The ends lost 5 bases at V and 4 bases at J; junction bases unmatched: 1. Germline CDR1 is SGHAT and CDR2 is FQNNGV. The CDR3 contains 12 residues. CDR3 sequence (DNA): TGTGCCAGCAGCCCAGGGGGCACTGAAGCTTTCTTT. It codes for CASSPGGTEAFF.

This chain joins TRBV6-5 and TRBJ2-1; 12 bases agree with TRBD2. V lost 4 bases to trimming and J lost 3 bases; unmatched junction nucleotides: 1. This CDR3 contains 15 residues. Germline CDR1 and CDR2: MNHEY and SVGAGI. The CDR3 nucleotides read TGTGCCAGCAGTTCACTAGCGGGGGGCTACAATGAGCAGTTCTTC. It encodes CASSSLAGGYNEQFF.